This is a list of T cell receptor beta chains from one sample in a study of cytomegalovirus exposure and HLA in healthy donors. Method: immunoSEQ multiplex PCR; TCRdb's copy keeps in-frame clones and lacks some. The table lists some 190,000 clones, roughly four fifths of them singletons. Material for sequencing was PBMCs. The receptors were gathered from a man aged 18 to 30 in good health and CMV-seronegative. CDR3s include the opening cysteine and the closing phenylalanine or tryptophan. The order of the fields is V gene, D gene, CDR3 length, J gene, clone size, CDR3 DNA, CDR3 protein. D genes are given only for firm matches. Clone size is given for some rows only: seen once, a few or many times, or a class if the clone is expanded.

V: TRBV18; D: TRBD1; length: 16; J: TRBJ2-7; size: NA; DNA: TGTGCCAGCTCACCGAGAGACAGGGGACGGTCCTACGAGCAGTACTTC; CDR3: CASSPRDRGRSYEQYF
V: TRBV5-6; D: TRBD1; length: 15; J: TRBJ1-1; size: once; DNA: TGTGCCAGCAGCTTGGGTCCCACAGGGGGGGCTGAAGCTTTCTTT; CDR3: CASSLGPTGGAEAFF
V: TRBV6-1; D: TRBD1; length: 13; J: TRBJ1-1; size: NA; DNA: TGTGCCAGCAGTGCCGGGACAGCCACTGAAGCTTTCTTT; CDR3: CASSAGTATEAFF
V: TRBV6-6; D: TRBD2; length: 12; J: TRBJ2-7; size: few; DNA: TGTGCCAGCAGTGGACTAGCGGTCGAGCAGTACTTC; CDR3: CASSGLAVEQYF
V: TRBV7-2; D: TRBD2; length: 17; J: TRBJ2-3; size: NA; DNA: TGTGCCAGCAGCCCCGGACTAGCGGGGGGCTATACTGTTACGCAGTATTTT; CDR3: CASSPGLAGGYTVTQYF
V: TRBV7-2; D: NA; length: 13; J: TRBJ2-7; size: NA; DNA: TGTGCCAGCAGCTTAAAAAGCCGTGGCGAGCAGTACTTC; CDR3: CASSLKSRGEQYF
V: TRBV5-8; D: NA; length: 14; J: TRBJ2-5; size: NA; DNA: TGTGCCAGCAGCCCCAACGGGAGACAAGAGACCCAGTACTTC; CDR3: CASSPNGRQETQYF
V: TRBV18; D: TRBD2; length: 14; J: TRBJ2-7; size: NA; DNA: TGTGCCAGCTCGCCACCAGCGGGAGACTACGAGCAGTACTTC; CDR3: CASSPPAGDYEQYF
V: TRBV5-1; D: NA; length: 13; J: TRBJ1-2; size: NA; DNA: TGCGCCAGCAGCTTGGGGTCGGTTTATGGCTACACCTTC; CDR3: CASSLGSVYGYTF
V: TRBV9; D: NA; length: 13; J: TRBJ2-7; size: NA; DNA: TGTGCCAGCAGCGTAGGGGACTCCTACGAGCAGTACTTC; CDR3: CASSVGDSYEQYF
V: TRBV5-1; D: NA; length: 18; J: TRBJ1-5; size: NA; DNA: TGCGCCAGCAGCAAACTCAGGGACACTCTGAGGGGCAATCAGCCCCAGCATTTT; CDR3: CASSKLRDTLRGNQPQHF
V: TRBV7-6; D: NA; length: 15; J: TRBJ1-3; size: NA; DNA: TGTGCCAGCAGCTCATCTTGGGGCTTTGGAAACACCATATATTTT; CDR3: CASSSSWGFGNTIYF
V: TRBV9; D: NA; length: 14; J: TRBJ1-2; size: NA; DNA: TGTGCCAGCACCGCCTCTCTAACGGGCTATGGCTACACCTTC; CDR3: CASTASLTGYGYTF
V: TRBV30; D: TRBD1; length: 14; J: TRBJ2-7; size: NA; DNA: TGTGCCTGCGGACAGGGGGCCCGATCCTACGAGCAGTACTTC; CDR3: CACGQGARSYEQYF
V: TRBV27; D: TRBD2; length: 15; J: TRBJ2-3; size: NA; DNA: TGTGCCAGCAGTTTAAGTCTAGCGGGAGGTGCTACGCAGTATTTT; CDR3: CASSLSLAGGATQYF
V: TRBV10-3; D: NA; length: 14; J: TRBJ2-2; size: NA; DNA: TGTGCCATCAGTGAATCCGGGGGTCCCGGGGAGCTGTTTTTT; CDR3: CAISESGGPGELFF
V: TRBV20-1; D: NA; length: 11; J: TRBJ1-2; size: NA; DNA: TGCAGTGCCATACAGGGTCGTGGCTACACCTTC; CDR3: CSAIQGRGYTF
V: TRBV5-1; D: NA; length: 14; J: TRBJ2-3; size: NA; DNA: TGCGCCAGCAGCCATGGGGCGAGCACAGATACGCAGTATTTT; CDR3: CASSHGASTDTQYF
V: TRBV11-3; D: TRBD1; length: 13; J: TRBJ1-1; size: NA; DNA: TGTGCCAGCAGCTTGGACAGGGACACTGAAGCTTTCTTT; CDR3: CASSLDRDTEAFF
V: TRBV6-1; D: NA; length: 12; J: TRBJ2-1; size: NA; DNA: TGTGCCAGCAGGGTCGGTGGTCGGGAGCAGTTCTTC; CDR3: CASRVGGREQFF
V: TRBV28; D: TRBD1; length: 12; J: TRBJ1-1; size: once; DNA: TGTGCCAGCAGTCCTCAGGGGGCGCGGGCTTTCTTT; CDR3: CASSPQGARAFF
V: TRBV5-1; D: TRBD1; length: 16; J: TRBJ2-4; size: NA; DNA: TGCGCCAGCAGGACCACGACAGGGGGACGAGGGGACATTCAGTACTTC; CDR3: CASRTTTGGRGDIQYF
V: TRBV7-9; D: NA; length: 15; J: TRBJ2-2; size: NA; DNA: TGTGCCAGCAGCTCTGCGGGGATCAACACCGGGGAGCTGTTTTTT; CDR3: CASSSAGINTGELFF
V: TRBV11-3; D: TRBD1; length: 13; J: TRBJ2-7; size: NA; DNA: TGTGCCAGCAGACCGACAGGGAGTGGCGAGCAGTACTTC; CDR3: CASRPTGSGEQYF
V: TRBV7-2; D: TRBD1; length: 15; J: TRBJ2-2; size: NA; DNA: TGTGCCAGCAGCCGGGACAGGGAAGAATCCGGGGAGCTGTTTTTT; CDR3: CASSRDREESGELFF
V: TRBV6-1; D: TRBD1; length: 14; J: TRBJ1-2; size: few; DNA: TGTGCCAGCAGTTCCCAGGGGGGCGGTGGTGGCTACACCTTC; CDR3: CASSSQGGGGGYTF
V: TRBV25-1; D: TRBD1; length: 18; J: TRBJ1-4; size: NA; DNA: TGTGCCAGCAGTCCGCCGGGGACAGGGGTCTCAAATAATGAAAAACTGTTTTTT; CDR3: CASSPPGTGVSNNEKLFF
V: TRBV27; D: TRBD1; length: 17; J: TRBJ1-2; size: NA; DNA: TGTGCCAGCAGTGTCTTCCGGGACAGGGGCAGACTTGGTGGCTACACCTTC; CDR3: CASSVFRDRGRLGGYTF
V: TRBV2; D: TRBD1; length: 14; J: TRBJ2-2; size: NA; DNA: TGTGCCAGCAGGGGACAGGGAAATACCGGGGAGCTGTTTTTT; CDR3: CASRGQGNTGELFF
V: TRBV5-1; D: TRBD2; length: 16; J: TRBJ2-2; size: NA; DNA: TGCGCCAGCAGCTTCATGGGACTAGGGAACACCGGGGAGCTGTTTTTT; CDR3: CASSFMGLGNTGELFF
V: TRBV6-5; D: TRBD1; length: 14; J: TRBJ1-3; size: NA; DNA: TGTGCCAGCAGCCTCAGGGGGCCAGGAAACACCATATATTTT; CDR3: CASSLRGPGNTIYF
V: TRBV7-2; D: TRBD1; length: 13; J: TRBJ2-7; size: NA; DNA: TGTGCCAGCAGCACGGGACAGGGGCTAACGCAGTACTTC; CDR3: CASSTGQGLTQYF
V: TRBV7-3; D: TRBD2; length: 19; J: TRBJ2-4; size: once; DNA: TGTGCCAGCAGCTTAGGGACTAGCGGCTCGGGGCGAGAAGGAAACATTCAGTACTTC; CDR3: CASSLGTSGSGREGNIQYF
V: TRBV7-9; D: TRBD1; length: 15; J: TRBJ1-4; size: NA; DNA: TGTGCCAGCAGCTACCGGGACAGGGGTAATGAAAAACTGTTTTTT; CDR3: CASSYRDRGNEKLFF
V: TRBV6-5; D: NA; length: 14; J: TRBJ1-1; size: NA; DNA: TGTGCCAGCAGTTACCAGGGGCGTAACACTGAAGCTTTCTTT; CDR3: CASSYQGRNTEAFF
V: TRBV27; D: NA; length: 15; J: TRBJ2-3; size: NA; DNA: TGTGCCAGCAGTCCCCCAAGCGGGCTCACAGATACGCAGTATTTT; CDR3: CASSPPSGLTDTQYF
V: TRBV11-2; D: NA; length: 16; J: TRBJ2-3; size: NA; DNA: TGTGCCAGCACCCCCGCGGGGGCCCGATCGGTCGGGACGCAGTATTTT; CDR3: CASTPAGARSVGTQYF
V: TRBV27; D: TRBD1; length: 15; J: TRBJ1-2; size: NA; DNA: TGTGCCAGCAGGGACAGGGGGCGTCTAGACTATGGCTACACCTTC; CDR3: CASRDRGRLDYGYTF
V: TRBV7-9; D: NA; length: 15; J: TRBJ2-1; size: once; DNA: TGTGCCAGCAGCCCAAGCGCGCCCTCCTACAATGAGCAGTTCTTC; CDR3: CASSPSAPSYNEQFF
V: TRBV7-8; D: TRBD1; length: 14; J: TRBJ1-4; size: NA; DNA: TGTGCCAGCAGCTTCCGGGACAGCCACGAAAAACTGTTTTTT; CDR3: CASSFRDSHEKLFF
V: TRBV10-3; D: TRBD1; length: 13; J: TRBJ2-7; size: few; DNA: TGTGCCACCGAGACAGGGGGCTCCTACGAGCAGTACTTC; CDR3: CATETGGSYEQYF
V: TRBV25-1; D: TRBD2; length: 15; J: TRBJ2-3; size: NA; DNA: TGTGCCAGCAGTCCTCTAGCGGGGGCCACAGATACGCAGTATTTT; CDR3: CASSPLAGATDTQYF
V: TRBV2; D: TRBD1; length: 14; J: TRBJ2-7; size: NA; DNA: TGTGCCAGCAGTGAACGGACAGGGCCCGGCGAGCAGTACTTC; CDR3: CASSERTGPGEQYF
V: TRBV25-1; D: NA; length: 14; J: TRBJ1-6; size: NA; DNA: TGTGCCAGCAGCACTAGCTCCTATAATTCACCCCTCCACTTT; CDR3: CASSTSSYNSPLHF
V: TRBV23-1; D: NA; length: 11; J: TRBJ1-2; size: once; DNA: TGCGCCAGCAGTCCTAGTCGGGGCTACACCTTC; CDR3: CASSPSRGYTF
V: TRBV27; D: NA; length: 13; J: TRBJ2-1; size: NA; DNA: TGTGCCAGCAGTCCATGGGCGGGGAATGAGCAGTTCTTC; CDR3: CASSPWAGNEQFF
V: TRBV5-5; D: NA; length: 12; J: TRBJ2-5; size: NA; DNA: TGTGCCAGCAGCTTGGGGCTCGAGACCCAGTACTTC; CDR3: CASSLGLETQYF
V: TRBV5-4; D: NA; length: 14; J: TRBJ2-2; size: NA; DNA: TGTGCCAGCAGCAGAGAGGAGTTCCCCGGGGAGCTGTTTTTT; CDR3: CASSREEFPGELFF
V: TRBV4-1; D: NA; length: 17; J: TRBJ1-4; size: NA; DNA: TGCGCCAGCAGCCAAGAGGGTGCGGGAGCAACTAATGAAAAACTGTTTTTT; CDR3: CASSQEGAGATNEKLFF